The 2 T cell receptor beta chains below were found in one sample sequenced in a study of glioma-infiltrating T cells. TCR alpha and beta CDR3 regions were amplified from RNA using iRepertoire nested multiplex PCR. Using its own MiXCR run on the multiplex PCR reads, TCRdb lists one record per CDR3 protein. In the table there are under 150,000 distinct CDR3 sequences, around 25% of which are singletons. The sequenced material came from glioma tissue, nonneoplastic brain tissue, or PBMCs (not recorded which). The receptors come from a human donor with low-grade glioma or glioblastoma, undergoing nonglioma brain surgery, or in good health (not recorded which).

The chain couples TRBV5-4 to TRBJ1-1, with D tentatively TRBD1 (5 bases). This CDR3 is 11 amino acids long. From germline, CDR1 is SGHNT and CDR2 YYREEE (reference sequence). As DNA, the CDR3 is TGTGCAGCGCAGGGGAACACTGAAGCTTTCTTT. It specifies CAAQGNTEAFF.

This chain connects TRBV7-9 to TRBJ1-1, with D maybe TRBD1 (5 bases). The CDR3 has 16 residues. Germline values: CDR1 SEHNR, CDR2 FQNEAQ (reference sequence). Trimming left V 5 bases short and J 2 bases short, with 18 bases between. The CDR3 protein is CASSLGDGGINTEAFF. As DNA, the CDR3 is TGTGCCAGCAGCCTCGGAGACGGGGGGATTAACACTGAAGCTTTCTTT.